Each of the 14 T cell receptor beta chains below was sequenced from the same sample in a study of early T cells in non-severe SARS-CoV-2 infection (dated by TCRdb to the early 2020s). The receptor library was made with 5' RACE. The instrument was a NextSeq 500. TCRdb reprocessed the public reads (quality trimming at Q25 with fastp, clone calling with MiXCR) and kept in-frame beta chains. Entries that share a CDR3 protein sequence are merged under the most common genes and DNA. In this sample the table shows more than 70,000 distinct CDR3 sequences, over 9% of which occur a single time. Around 13% of the sample belongs to the ten largest clones. The specimen was whole blood, collected at baseline. The source of these receptors is an adult who was a healthcare worker with PCR-confirmed SARS-CoV-2 infection or an uninfected control (not recorded which).

This clonotype was detected many times. V gene TRBV20-1 combines with J gene TRBJ1-2; a possible D gene is TRBD1 (5 bases). The germline gives CDR1 DFQATT, CDR2 SNEGSKA (reference sequence). The V and J ends lost 6 bases and 1 base respectively, with 15 bases between them. The CDR3 runs to 14 residues. CDR3 in DNA: TGCAGTGCCCCAGCGGGACGGCTTAACTATGGCTACACCTTC. Its protein product is CSAPAGRLNYGYTF.

This clonotype has only a few counts. The rearrangement joins TRBV20-1 to TRBJ2-1, with a possible D match to TRBD1 (6 bases). V was shortened by 5 bases and J by 2 bases, with 16 bases between the two germline ends. The CDR3 runs to 15 residues. In germline, CDR1 is DFQATT, CDR2 SNEGSKA (reference sequence). The CDR3 DNA sequence: TGCAGTGCTTCCCCCCGGACAGTTGCCTACAATGAGCAGTTCTTC. Translating it yields CSASPRTVAYNEQFF.

This chain uses TRBV9 with TRBJ2-1; maybe TRBD2 (5 bases). CDR3 size: 15 residues. Germline loops: CDR1 SGDLS, CDR2 YYNGEE. Trimming removed 1 base from V and 5 bases from J, with 13 bases in between. The CDR3 region has the DNA TGTGCCAGCAGCGTACGGGGAATCGACAACAATGAGCAGTTCTTC. It is translated as CASSVRGIDNNEQFF.

This clonotype was seen more than once but under ten times. The chain uses TRBV4-3 and TRBJ2-1, with a possible D match to TRBD2 (5 bases). The CDR3 spans 15 residues. Deletions cut 0 bases from V and 9 bases from J, with 15 bases between. CDR1 and CDR2 from the germline V gene are LGHNA and YSLEER. CDR3 protein: CASSQDRVGGSEQFF. The CDR3 region has the DNA TGCGCCAGCAGCCAAGATCGCGTCGGCGGGTCTGAGCAGTTCTTC.

This clonotype was counted at least ten times. V usage is TRBV20-1 and J usage is TRBJ2-4, with 10 bases that match TRBD2. V shed 6 bases and J 0 bases; nucleotides not matched to a gene: 5. The CDR3 loop spans 15 amino acids. The germline V gene has CDR1 DFQATT and CDR2 SNEGSKA (reference sequence). CDR3 residues: CSAPAGGVAKNIQYF. The CDR3 DNA reads TGCAGTGCCCCAGCGGGGGGGGTAGCCAAAAACATTCAGTACTTC.

This clonotype was counted only a few times. This chain uses TRBV14 with TRBJ2-2; D gene uncertain. The length of the CDR3 is 13 residues. Trimming left V 0 bases short and J 7 bases short, with 6 bases between. Germline V gene data show CDR1 as SGHDN and CDR2 as FVKESK. The CDR3 sequence is CASSQDVIGELFF. The CDR3 nucleotides read TGTGCCAGCAGCCAAGATGTCATCGGGGAGCTGTTTTTT.

This chain uses TRBV2 with TRBJ1-1; no clear D. V lost 4 bases and J 4 bases, leaving 16 bases between the germline ends. The CDR3 runs to 15 residues. Germline V gene sequence: CDR1 SNHLY, CDR2 FYNNEI. The CDR3, as DNA: TGTGCCAGCAGTGCCAACCCATTGAAGGGCACTGAAGCTTTCTTT. Translation: CASSANPLKGTEAFF.

To note about this clonotype: No conserved phenylalanine or tryptophan is present at the end of the CDR3, so a read error is the likely explanation. The rearrangement links TRBV28 to TRBJ2-7, with a weak D call TRBD2 (6 bases). Per germline, CDR1 MDHEN and CDR2 SYDVKM. The germline V and J ends were trimmed by 6 bases and 2 bases, with 17 bases remaining between them. There are 15 residues in the CDR3. In DNA, the CDR3 is TGTGCCAGCAGATTCCCTAGGGGACTGACCTACGAGCAGTACTCC. It specifies CASRFPRGLTYEQYS.

V usage is TRBV20-1 and J usage is TRBJ2-7; 9 bases match TRBD2. The CDR3 runs 14 residues. V dropped 0 bases and J dropped 7; count of bases not matched to a gene: 7. CDR1 and CDR2 (germline): DFQATT, SNEGSKA (reference sequence). CDR3 protein: CSARDIAGGHEQYF. In DNA, the CDR3 is TGCAGTGCTAGAGATATCGCGGGGGGGCATGAGCAGTACTTC.

This rearrangement joins TRBV6-1 to TRBJ2-3; D gene ambiguous. In germline, CDR1 is MNHNS, CDR2 SASEGT. The CDR3 consists of 15 residues. The V end lost 3 bases, the J end lost 1 base, and 11 bases lay between the germline ends. The DNA of the CDR3 is TGTGCCAGCAGTGACCAGACGACGCGCACAGATACGCAGTATTTT. Its protein is CASSDQTTRTDTQYF.

The V call is TRBV12-3 or TRBV12-4, the J call TRBJ2-3; 9 positions agree with TRBD2. Trimming took 2 bases from V and 2 from J; bases not matched to a gene: 2. CDR3 length: 15 amino acids. The CDR3: CASSLRGGDTDTQYF. DNA for the CDR3: TGTGCCAGCAGTTTACGCGGGGGGGACACAGATACGCAGTATTTT.

This clonotype was recorded at least ten times. The chain joins TRBV6-5 to TRBJ1-1, with a tentative D call TRBD1 (5 bases). The germline gives CDR1 MNHEY, CDR2 SVGAGI. V lost 8 bases, J lost 1 base, and 11 bases lay in between. This CDR3 spans 13 amino acids. In DNA, the CDR3 is TGTGCCAGCCAGGGACTCGAGAACACTGAAGCTTTCTTT. Translated: CASQGLENTEAFF.

This clonotype has just a few counts. The chain couples TRBV29-1 to TRBJ1-1, with TRBD1 as a possible D gene (6 bases). The CDR3 has 13 residues. CDR1 is SQVTM and CDR2 is ANQGSEA in the germline V gene. The V end lost 1 base, the J end lost 4 bases, and 10 bases lay between the germline ends. The CDR3: CSVEGRGVTEAFF. The CDR3 bases are TGCAGCGTTGAAGGTAGGGGGGTCACTGAAGCTTTCTTT.

This clonotype has ten or more counts. The chain employs TRBV11-2 and TRBJ1-5; possible D gene TRBD1, 6 bases. The CDR3 consists of 13 residues. V shed 3 bases and J shed 4 bases, with 7 bases lying between them. Germline V gene data show CDR1 as SGHAT and CDR2 as FQNNGV. CDR3 nucleotides: TGTGCCAGCAGCTTGGGGGCTAATCAGCCCCAGCATTTT. Protein sequence: CASSLGANQPQHF.